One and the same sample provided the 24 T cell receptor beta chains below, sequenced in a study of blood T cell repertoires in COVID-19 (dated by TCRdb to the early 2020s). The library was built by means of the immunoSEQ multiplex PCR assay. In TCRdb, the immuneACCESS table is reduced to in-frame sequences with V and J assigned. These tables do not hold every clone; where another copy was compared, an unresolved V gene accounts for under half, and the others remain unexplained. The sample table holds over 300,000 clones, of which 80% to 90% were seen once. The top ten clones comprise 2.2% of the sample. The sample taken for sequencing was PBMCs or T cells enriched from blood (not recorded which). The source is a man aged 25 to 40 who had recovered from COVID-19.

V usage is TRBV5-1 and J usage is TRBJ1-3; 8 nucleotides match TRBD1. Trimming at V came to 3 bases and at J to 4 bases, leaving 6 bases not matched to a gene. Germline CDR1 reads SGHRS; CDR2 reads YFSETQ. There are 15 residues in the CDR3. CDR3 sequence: CASSSTGDEGNTIYF. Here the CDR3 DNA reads TGCGCCAGCAGCTCGACAGGGGATGAGGGAAACACCATATATTTT.

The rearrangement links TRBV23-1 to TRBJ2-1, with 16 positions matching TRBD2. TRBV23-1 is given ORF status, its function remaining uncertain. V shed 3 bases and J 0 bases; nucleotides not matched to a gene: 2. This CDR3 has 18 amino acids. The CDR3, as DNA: TGCGCCAGCAGTCAGGGACTAGCGGGGGGGAGCTCCTACAATGAGCAGTTCTTC. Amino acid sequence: CASSQGLAGGSSYNEQFF.

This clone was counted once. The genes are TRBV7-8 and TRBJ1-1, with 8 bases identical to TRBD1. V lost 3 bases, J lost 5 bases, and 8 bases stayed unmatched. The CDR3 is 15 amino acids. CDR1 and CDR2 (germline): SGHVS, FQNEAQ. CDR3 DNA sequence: TGTGCCAGCAGCTTCTCGCTAACAGGGGGGACTGAAGCTTTCTTT. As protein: CASSFSLTGGTEAFF.

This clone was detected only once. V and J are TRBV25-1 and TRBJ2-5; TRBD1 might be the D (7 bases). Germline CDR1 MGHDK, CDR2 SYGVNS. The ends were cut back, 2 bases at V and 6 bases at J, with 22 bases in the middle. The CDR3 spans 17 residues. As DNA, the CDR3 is TGTGCCAGCAGTGAAGATGAAGGGTTAGGGGGCGGGAAGACCCAGTACTTC. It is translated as CASSEDEGLGGGKTQYF.

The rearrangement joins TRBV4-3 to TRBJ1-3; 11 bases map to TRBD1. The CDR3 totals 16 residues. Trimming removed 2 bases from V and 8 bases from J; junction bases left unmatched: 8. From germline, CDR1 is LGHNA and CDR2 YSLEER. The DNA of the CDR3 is TGCGCCAGCAGCCAACTACCTTGGACAGGGGGCGACACCATATATTTT. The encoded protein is CASSQLPWTGGDTIYF.

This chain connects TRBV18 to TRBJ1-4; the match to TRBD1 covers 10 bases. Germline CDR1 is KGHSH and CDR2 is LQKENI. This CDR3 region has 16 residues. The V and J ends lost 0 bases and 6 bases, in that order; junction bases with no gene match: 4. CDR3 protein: CASSPPTGQGDEKLFF. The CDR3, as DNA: TGTGCCAGCTCACCACCGACCGGACAGGGGGATGAAAAACTGTTTTTT.

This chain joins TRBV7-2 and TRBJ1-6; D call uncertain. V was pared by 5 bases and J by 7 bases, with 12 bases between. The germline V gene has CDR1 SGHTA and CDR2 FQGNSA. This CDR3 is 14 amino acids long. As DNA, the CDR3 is TGTGCCAGCAGCCCGGGAGGTTCCAATTCACCCCTCCACTTT. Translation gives CASSPGGSNSPLHF.

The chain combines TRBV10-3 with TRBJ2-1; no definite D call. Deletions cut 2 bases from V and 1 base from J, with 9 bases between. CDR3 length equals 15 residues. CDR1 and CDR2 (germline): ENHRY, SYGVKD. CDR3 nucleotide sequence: TGTGCCATCAGTGAGGCGGCGAGTTCCTACAATGAGCAGTTCTTC. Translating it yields CAISEAASSYNEQFF.

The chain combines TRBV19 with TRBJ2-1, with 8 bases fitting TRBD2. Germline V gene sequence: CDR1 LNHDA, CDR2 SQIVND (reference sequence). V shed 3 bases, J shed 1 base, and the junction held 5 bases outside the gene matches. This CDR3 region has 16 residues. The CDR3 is CASSINGGGSYNEQFF. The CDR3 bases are TGTGCCAGTAGTATTAACGGCGGGGGGTCCTACAATGAGCAGTTCTTC.

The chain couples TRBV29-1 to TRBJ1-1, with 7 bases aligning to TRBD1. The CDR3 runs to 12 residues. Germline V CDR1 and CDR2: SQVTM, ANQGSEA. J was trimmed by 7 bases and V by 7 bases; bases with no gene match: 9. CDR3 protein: CSANRGPVEAFF. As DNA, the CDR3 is TGCAGCGCTAACAGGGGCCCTGTTGAAGCTTTCTTT.

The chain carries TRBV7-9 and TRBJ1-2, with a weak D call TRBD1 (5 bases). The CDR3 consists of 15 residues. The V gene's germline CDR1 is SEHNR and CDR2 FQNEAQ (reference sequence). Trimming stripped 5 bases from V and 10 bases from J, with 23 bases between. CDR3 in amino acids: CASSLSRGGYLIYTF. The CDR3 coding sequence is TGTGCCAGCAGCCTGAGCCGGGGGGGATATCTTATCTACACCTTC.

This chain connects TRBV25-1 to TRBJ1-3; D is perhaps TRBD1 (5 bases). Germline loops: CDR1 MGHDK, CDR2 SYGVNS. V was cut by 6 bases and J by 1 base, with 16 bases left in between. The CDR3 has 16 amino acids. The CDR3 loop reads CASSSSWGSSGNTIYF. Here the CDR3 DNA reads TGTGCCAGCAGCTCATCCTGGGGCTCGTCTGGAAACACCATATATTTT.

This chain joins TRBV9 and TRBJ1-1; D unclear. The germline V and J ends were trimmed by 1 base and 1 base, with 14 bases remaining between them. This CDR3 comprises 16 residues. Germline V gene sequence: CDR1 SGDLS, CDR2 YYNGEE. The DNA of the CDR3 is TGTGCCAGCAGCGTATCTCCATGGAGAGGGAACACTGAAGCTTTCTTT. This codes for CASSVSPWRGNTEAFF.

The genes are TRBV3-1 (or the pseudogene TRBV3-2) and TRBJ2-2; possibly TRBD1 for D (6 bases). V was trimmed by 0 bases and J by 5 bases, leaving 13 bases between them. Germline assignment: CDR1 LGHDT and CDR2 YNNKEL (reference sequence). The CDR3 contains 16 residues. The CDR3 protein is CASSQESGTRTGELFF. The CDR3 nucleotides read TGTGCCAGCAGCCAAGAGTCCGGGACAAGAACCGGGGAGCTGTTTTTT.

The CDR3 nucleotides read TGCGCCAGCAGTGAGGTCGGGGGAAAGAACACTGAAGCTTTCTTT. Protein: CASSEVGGKNTEAFF. The chain couples TRBV10-2 to TRBJ1-1; TRBD1 is a possible D gene (5 bases). The CDR3 totals 15 residues. Trimming took 2 bases from V and 1 from J, leaving 11 bases between them. Germline values: CDR1 WSHSY, CDR2 SAAADI.

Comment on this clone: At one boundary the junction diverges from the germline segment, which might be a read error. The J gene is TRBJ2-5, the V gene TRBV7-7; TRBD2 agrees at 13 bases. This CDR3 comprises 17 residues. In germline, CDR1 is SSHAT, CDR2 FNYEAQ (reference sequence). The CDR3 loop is CASSLARTSGGEETQYF. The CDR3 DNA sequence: TGTGCTAGCAGCTTAGCGCGGACTAGCGGGGGCGAAGAGACCCAGTACTTC. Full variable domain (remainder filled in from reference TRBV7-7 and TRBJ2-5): GAGVSQSPRYKVTKRGQDVTLRCDPISSHATLYWYQQALGQGPEFLTYFNYEAQPDKSGLPSDRFSAERPEGSISTLTIQRTEQRDSAMYRCASSLARTSGGEETQYFGPGTRLLVL.

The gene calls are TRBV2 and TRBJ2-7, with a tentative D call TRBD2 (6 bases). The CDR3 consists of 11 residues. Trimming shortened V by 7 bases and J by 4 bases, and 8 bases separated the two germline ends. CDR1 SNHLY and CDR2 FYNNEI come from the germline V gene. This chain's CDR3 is CASKREYEQYF. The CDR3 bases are TGTGCCAGCAAACGGGAGTACGAGCAGTACTTC.

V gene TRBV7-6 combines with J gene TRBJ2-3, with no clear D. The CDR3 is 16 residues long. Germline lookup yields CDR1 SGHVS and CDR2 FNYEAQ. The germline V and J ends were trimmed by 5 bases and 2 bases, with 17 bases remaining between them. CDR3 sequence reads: CASSGDRGAATDTQYF. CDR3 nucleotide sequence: TGTGCCAGCAGCGGAGACCGAGGAGCCGCCACAGATACGCAGTATTTT.

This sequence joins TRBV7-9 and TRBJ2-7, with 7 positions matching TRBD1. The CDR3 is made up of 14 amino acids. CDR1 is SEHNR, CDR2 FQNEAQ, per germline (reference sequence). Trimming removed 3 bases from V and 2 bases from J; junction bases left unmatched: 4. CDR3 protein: CASSFGTAAYEQYF. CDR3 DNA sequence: TGTGCCAGCAGCTTTGGGACAGCGGCCTACGAGCAGTACTTC.

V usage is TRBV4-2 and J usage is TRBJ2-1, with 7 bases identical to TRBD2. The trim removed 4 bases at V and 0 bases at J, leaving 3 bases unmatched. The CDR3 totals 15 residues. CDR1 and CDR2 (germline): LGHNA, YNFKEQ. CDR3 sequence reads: CASSPERGSYNEQFF. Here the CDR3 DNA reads TGTGCCAGCAGCCCAGAGCGGGGCTCCTACAATGAGCAGTTCTTC.

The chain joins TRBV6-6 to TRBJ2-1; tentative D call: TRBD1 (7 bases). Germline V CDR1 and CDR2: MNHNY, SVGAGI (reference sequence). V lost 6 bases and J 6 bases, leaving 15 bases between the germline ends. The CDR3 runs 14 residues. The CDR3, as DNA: TGTGCCAGCAGCCCCCAGGGGGGCGGCAATGAGCAGTTCTTC. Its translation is CASSPQGGGNEQFF.

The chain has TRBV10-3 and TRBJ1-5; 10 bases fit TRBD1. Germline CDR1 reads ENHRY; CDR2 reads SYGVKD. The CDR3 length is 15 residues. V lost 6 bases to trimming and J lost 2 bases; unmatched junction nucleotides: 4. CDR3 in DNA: TGTGCCATCAGACCCGGGACAGGGGGCAATCAGCCCCAGCATTTT. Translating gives CAIRPGTGGNQPQHF.

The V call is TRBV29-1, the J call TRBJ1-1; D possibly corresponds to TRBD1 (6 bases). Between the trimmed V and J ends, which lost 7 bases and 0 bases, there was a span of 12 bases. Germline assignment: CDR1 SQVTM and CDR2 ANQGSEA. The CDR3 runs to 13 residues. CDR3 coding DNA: TGCAGCGCTAGGACAGTTATGAACACTGAAGCTTTCTTT. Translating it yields CSARTVMNTEAFF.

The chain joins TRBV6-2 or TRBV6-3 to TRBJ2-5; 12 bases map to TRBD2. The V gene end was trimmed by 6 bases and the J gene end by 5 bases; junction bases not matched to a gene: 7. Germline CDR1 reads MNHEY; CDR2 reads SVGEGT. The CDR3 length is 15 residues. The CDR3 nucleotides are TGTGCCAGCAGCCTCCTAGCGGGGGGGCGGGAGACCCAGTACTTC. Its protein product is CASSLLAGGRETQYF.